Here is one T cell receptor beta chain with its context. Its antigen is still unknown. CDR3 length: 16 residues. Germline V gene lookup returns CDR1 SGHKS and CDR2 YYEKEE (reference sequence). V was trimmed by 0 bases and J by 2 bases, leaving 14 bases between them. The sample originates from a study of Graves' ophthalmopathy and Graves' hyperthyroidism. Study-wide results and caveats: Most thyroid clonotypes expanded beyond 0.001 frequency were also found in blood. Ophthalmopathy progression cases were predicted by the model with 70.59% sensitivity and approximately 74% specificity.

The study enrolled ophthalmopathy donors with moderate-to-severe activity, CAS ≥3, NOSPECS ≥4 and duration under 3 months. Each diagnosis was determined on the basis of clinical symptoms, serum thyroxine, TRAb, thyroid ultrasound and orbital computed tomography. CDR3 regions of TCR beta were amplified from RNA transcripts. Investigators did first-round RT-PCR with HTBI primers, then second-round multiplex PCR. MiXCR, run by TCRdb on the multiplex PCR reads, gives a single entry per CDR3 protein. The repertoire holds 360,000 or so distinct CDR3 sequences, with around 18% as singletons. This receptor was identified in a woman aged 18-35 years with Graves' ophthalmopathy. V is TRBV5-5 and J is TRBJ1-2; tentatively, D is TRBD1 (6 bases). Material for sequencing was peripheral blood. CDR3 loop: CASSLAQGQQNYGYTF. CDR3 in DNA: TGTGCCAGCAGCTTGGCCCAAGGACAGCAGAACTATGGCTACACCTTC.